The 15 T cell receptor beta chains listed next were all sequenced from one sample in a study of blood T cell repertoires in COVID-19 (dated by TCRdb to about 2020). Receptors were amplified or captured by the immunoSEQ multiplex PCR assay. TCRdb limited this immuneACCESS table to in-frame rearrangements with V and J called. A share of clones is missing; checked studies link under half to unresolved V genes, and the rest is unexplained. The sample includes about 86,000 clones, with approximately 87% observed a single time. The top ten clones comprise over 0.95% of the sample. Sequencing input: peripheral blood. These receptors originate from a human donor in a cohort sampled during active COVID-19.

The chain combines TRBV9 with TRBJ2-2, with D tentatively TRBD2 (5 bases). Germline V gives CDR1 SGDLS, CDR2 YYNGEE. The CDR3 contains 18 residues. The V and J ends lost 1 base and 3 bases respectively, with 19 bases between them. The CDR3 loop reads CASSVRLLRVTDTGELFF. CDR3 nucleotide sequence: TGTGCCAGCAGCGTAAGGTTGCTGAGGGTCACGGACACCGGGGAGCTGTTTTTT.

The gene calls are TRBV2 and TRBJ2-3; perhaps TRBD2 as D (5 bases). There are 15 residues in the CDR3. The germline CDR1 and CDR2 sequences are SNHLY and FYNNEI. The germline V and J ends were trimmed by 0 bases and 3 bases, with 10 bases remaining between them. CDR3: CASSEAGSGTDTQYF. Written as DNA, the CDR3 is TGTGCCAGCAGTGAAGCAGGCAGCGGAACAGATACGCAGTATTTT.

The chain employs TRBV28 and TRBJ2-7; tentatively, D is TRBD2 (5 bases). The CDR3 loop spans 14 amino acids. V was clipped by 5 bases and J by 3 bases, with 14 bases between them. Germline V gene data show CDR1 as MDHEN and CDR2 as SYDVKM. CDR3 sequence reads: CASSESSGYYEQYF. Written as DNA, the CDR3 is TGTGCCAGCAGTGAAAGCAGCGGATACTACGAGCAGTACTTC.

V is TRBV5-1 and J is TRBJ1-4; perhaps TRBD1 as D (5 bases). CDR1 SGHRS and CDR2 YFSETQ come from the germline V gene. Deletions cut 0 bases from V and 2 bases from J, with 8 bases between. The CDR3 is made up of 15 amino acids. CDR3 in DNA: TGCGCCAGCAGCTTGGAGGGGCGGACTAATGAAAAACTGTTTTTT. Protein sequence: CASSLEGRTNEKLFF.

J is TRBJ2-7 and V is TRBV4-1; D uncertain. Trimming removed 2 bases at V and 7 bases at J, with 21 bases between. This CDR3 spans 16 amino acids. Looked up from germline, CDR1 is MGHRA and CDR2 is YSYEKL. The CDR3 loop reads CASSQSVQAFLSEQYF. Written as DNA, the CDR3 is TGCGCCAGCAGCCAATCGGTCCAGGCTTTCCTTTCAGAGCAGTACTTC.

This clone was seen once. For the CDR3, the DNA is TGTGCCAGCAGCCCGGACAGTTCAACTAATGAAAAACTGTTTTTT. Translating it yields CASSPDSSTNEKLFF. The chain has TRBV3-1 (or the pseudogene TRBV3-2) and TRBJ1-4; D is perhaps TRBD1 (6 bases). V lost 4 bases to trimming and J lost 0 bases, with 9 bases between them. The CDR3 has 15 amino acids. CDR1 and CDR2 (germline): LGHDT, YNNKEL (reference sequence).

CDR3 loop: CASTTGQTYGYTF. CDR3 DNA sequence: TGTGCCAGCACCACGGGACAGACCTATGGCTACACCTTC. This sequence joins TRBV11-2 and TRBJ1-2, with 7 bases lining up with TRBD1. This CDR3 spans 13 amino acids. Germline V gene sequence: CDR1 SGHAT, CDR2 FQNNGV. The trim removed 7 bases at V and 4 bases at J, leaving 6 bases unmatched.

This chain connects TRBV6-2 or TRBV6-3 to TRBJ2-1, with TRBD2 identical over 9 bases. The CDR3 is made up of 14 amino acids. CDR1 is MNHEY, CDR2 SVGEGT, per germline. The V gene end was trimmed by 2 bases and the J gene end by 9 bases; junction bases not matched to a gene: 5. Here the CDR3 DNA reads TGTGCCAGCAGTTACGGGAGCGGGAGGCCTGAGCAGTTCTTC. Translated, it gives CASSYGSGRPEQFF.

The chain combines TRBV6-1 with TRBJ2-1; TRBD2 agrees at 14 bases. The CDR3 sequence is 17 residues long. The V and J ends lost 2 bases and 4 bases, in that order; junction bases with no gene match: 4. Germline assignment: CDR1 MNHNS and CDR2 SASEGT. CDR3 residues: CASSERLAGGLYNEQFF. The DNA of the CDR3 is TGTGCCAGCAGTGAACGACTAGCGGGAGGGTTATACAATGAGCAGTTCTTC.

The chain combines TRBV9 with TRBJ2-5; 7 nucleotides align to TRBD2. V lost 2 bases and J lost 5; bases outside the gene matches: 9. The germline CDR1 and CDR2 sequences are SGDLS and YYNGEE. This CDR3 is built from 15 residues. The CDR3 region is CASSVAGVPGETQYF. CDR3 coding DNA: TGTGCCAGCAGCGTCGCGGGGGTTCCTGGGGAGACCCAGTACTTC.

The chain is built from TRBV28 and TRBJ2-1; TRBD2 matches at 7 bases. CDR1 MDHEN and CDR2 SYDVKM come from the germline V gene. J was trimmed by 1 base and V by 6 bases; bases with no gene match: 6. The CDR3 extends over 15 amino acids. CDR3 DNA sequence: TGTGCCAGCAGCCTTCTAGCGGAGTCCTACAATGAGCAGTTCTTC. Its translation is CASSLLAESYNEQFF. Full variable domain (outside the CDR3, taken from reference TRBV28 and TRBJ2-1): DVKVTQSSRYLVKRTGEKVFLECVQDMDHENMFWYRQDPGLGLRLIYFSYDVKMKEKGDIPEGYSVSREKKERFSLILESASTNQTSMYLCASSLLAESYNEQFFGPGTRLTVL.

The rearrangement links TRBV27 to TRBJ2-7; no reliable D call. Trimming took off 7 bases at V and 3 bases at J, with 10 bases between the two ends. The CDR3 extends over 12 amino acids. Germline CDR1 and CDR2: MNHEY and SMNVEV (reference sequence). CDR3 DNA: TGTGCCAGCACCGCATCAGACTACGAGCAGTACTTC. It encodes CASTASDYEQYF.

The chain joins TRBV3-1 (or the pseudogene TRBV3-2) to TRBJ2-3; 8 nucleotides align to TRBD2. J lost 10 bases, V lost 4 bases, and 7 bases had no gene match. Germline V lookup: CDR1 LGHDT, CDR2 YNNKEL (reference sequence). The CDR3 totals 13 residues. CDR3 in DNA: TGTGCCAGCAGCCCTCGGGGACTAGGGGCGCAGTATTTT. Amino acid sequence: CASSPRGLGAQYF.

The chain couples TRBV28 to TRBJ1-1; D ambiguous. Germline V gene sequence: CDR1 MDHEN, CDR2 SYDVKM. The ends were cut back, 8 bases at V and 3 bases at J, with 16 bases in the middle. CDR3 length equals 14 residues. DNA for the CDR3: TGTGCCAGCGGACCGCCAAGGGAGGACACTGAAGCTTTCTTT. Encoded protein: CASGPPREDTEAFF.

This clone was seen only a few times. CDR3 bases: TGTGCCACCAGCAGAGATAAGGCACAGAACTACGAGCAGTACTTC. Its translation: CATSRDKAQNYEQYF. This chain links TRBV15 with TRBJ2-7; D call uncertain. The CDR3 extends over 15 amino acids. V was pared by 0 bases and J by 3 bases, with 12 bases between. Germline V lookup: CDR1 LNHNV, CDR2 YYDKDF (reference sequence).